The rows below give T cell receptor beta chains drawn from one sample of a study of memory CD4+ T cells and cytomegalovirus serostatus. Sequencing used immunoSEQ multiplex PCR; TCRdb keeps in-frame clones, though not all of them. The sample lists around 25,000 clones, about 79% occurring once. Sequencing was performed on memory CD4+ T cells from blood. These receptors all come from an adult in good health and CMV-seronegative. Each CDR3 is given with its conserved first and last residue. D genes are given only for firm matches. Clone sizes are given selectively: once, few, many, or a class where the clone is expanded.

d_call: .; j_call: TRBJ1-5; clone_size: .; v_call: TRBV10-3; cdr3_aa: CAISESGSNQPQHF; cdr3_nt: TGTGCCATCAGTGAGTCAGGGTCGAACCAGCCCCAGCATTTT
d_call: .; j_call: TRBJ1-5; clone_size: .; v_call: TRBV19; cdr3_aa: CASSMGFQPQHF; cdr3_nt: TGTGCCAGTAGTATGGGTTTTCAGCCCCAGCATTTT
d_call: .; j_call: TRBJ1-4; clone_size: few; v_call: TRBV6-5; cdr3_aa: CASSRGVNEKLFF; cdr3_nt: TGTGCCAGCAGCAGGGGCGTTAATGAAAAACTGTTTTTT
d_call: TRBD1; j_call: TRBJ1-3; clone_size: .; v_call: TRBV29-1; cdr3_aa: CSAGTAGNTIYF; cdr3_nt: TGCAGCGCCGGGACAGCAGGAAACACCATATATTTT
d_call: .; j_call: TRBJ2-7; clone_size: .; v_call: TRBV4-2; cdr3_aa: CASSQDPTGGGSYEQYF; cdr3_nt: TGTGCCAGCAGCCAAGATCCCACGGGCGGAGGCTCCTACGAGCAGTACTTC
d_call: TRBD1; j_call: TRBJ2-1; clone_size: .; v_call: TRBV5-1; cdr3_aa: CASSLDRVYNEQFF; cdr3_nt: TGCGCCAGCAGCCTCGACAGGGTGTACAATGAGCAGTTCTTC
d_call: .; j_call: TRBJ1-4; clone_size: .; v_call: TRBV6-5; cdr3_aa: CASSYSLGGEKLFF; cdr3_nt: TGTGCCAGCAGTTACTCTTTAGGGGGTGAAAAACTGTTTTTT
d_call: .; j_call: TRBJ2-4; clone_size: .; v_call: TRBV21-1; cdr3_aa: CASSKVRRLDIQYF; cdr3_nt: TGTGCCAGCAGCAAAGTGCGCAGGCTGGACATTCAGTACTTC
d_call: .; j_call: TRBJ1-1; clone_size: .; v_call: TRBV5-5; cdr3_aa: CASQRGNTEAFF; cdr3_nt: TGTGCCAGCCAGAGGGGGAACACTGAAGCTTTCTTT
d_call: .; j_call: TRBJ1-1; clone_size: .; v_call: TRBV25-1; cdr3_aa: CASRRNTEAFF; cdr3_nt: TGTGCCAGCAGACGGAACACTGAAGCTTTCTTT
d_call: TRBD1; j_call: TRBJ2-4; clone_size: .; v_call: TRBV6-6; cdr3_aa: CASSQIGTAYF; cdr3_nt: TGTGCCAGCAGTCAAATCGGGACAGCCTACTTC
d_call: TRBD2; j_call: TRBJ2-6; clone_size: .; v_call: TRBV7-9; cdr3_aa: CASSYLAGGSGANVLTF; cdr3_nt: TGTGCCAGCAGCTACCTAGCGGGGGGTTCCGGGGCCAACGTCCTGACTTTC
d_call: .; j_call: TRBJ2-1; clone_size: .; v_call: TRBV4-2; cdr3_aa: CASSQALGGGDSYNEQFF; cdr3_nt: TGTGCCAGCAGCCAAGCCCTAGGGGGCGGGGACTCCTACAATGAGCAGTTCTTC
d_call: .; j_call: TRBJ1-5; clone_size: once; v_call: TRBV29-1; cdr3_aa: CSATLNNQPQHF; cdr3_nt: TGCAGCGCTACCTTAAACAATCAGCCCCAGCATTTT
d_call: .; j_call: TRBJ2-2; clone_size: .; v_call: TRBV7-2; cdr3_aa: CASSLDSPLSRELFF; cdr3_nt: TGTGCCAGCAGCTTGGACAGCCCTCTGTCCCGGGAGCTGTTTTTT
d_call: .; j_call: TRBJ2-2; clone_size: .; v_call: TRBV4-2; cdr3_aa: CASSQVFGELFF; cdr3_nt: TGTGCCAGCAGCCAAGTCTTTGGGGAGCTGTTTTTT
d_call: TRBD2; j_call: TRBJ2-1; clone_size: .; v_call: TRBV19; cdr3_aa: CASKLAGGLFF; cdr3_nt: TGTGCCAGTAAACTAGCGGGAGGGCTGTTCTTC
d_call: .; j_call: TRBJ1-3; clone_size: few; v_call: TRBV28; cdr3_aa: CASSLQGNTIYF; cdr3_nt: TGTGCCAGCAGTCTCCAGGGAAACACCATATATTTT
d_call: .; j_call: TRBJ2-1; clone_size: .; v_call: TRBV30; cdr3_aa: CAWSVPGLSSYNEQFF; cdr3_nt: TGTGCCTGGAGTGTACCCGGACTTAGCTCCTACAATGAGCAGTTCTTC
d_call: .; j_call: TRBJ2-6; clone_size: .; v_call: TRBV5-5; cdr3_aa: CASSPGTFAGANVLTF; cdr3_nt: TGTGCCAGCAGCCCCGGGACATTTGCTGGGGCCAACGTCCTGACTTTC
d_call: .; j_call: TRBJ2-1; clone_size: .; v_call: TRBV29-1; cdr3_aa: CSVEGSPYNEQFF; cdr3_nt: TGCAGCGTTGAGGGCAGCCCCTACAATGAGCAGTTCTTC
d_call: TRBD1; j_call: TRBJ2-5; clone_size: .; v_call: TRBV25-1; cdr3_aa: CASRSRGQGTETQYF; cdr3_nt: TGTGCCAGCAGGAGTCGGGGACAGGGGACGGAGACCCAGTACTTC
d_call: .; j_call: TRBJ2-2; clone_size: once; v_call: TRBV7-9; cdr3_aa: CASTIGSSDGELFF; cdr3_nt: TGTGCCAGCACCATTGGAAGCTCCGACGGGGAGCTGTTTTTT
d_call: .; j_call: TRBJ1-1; clone_size: .; v_call: TRBV7-7; cdr3_aa: CASSLNRQTEAFF; cdr3_nt: TGTGCCAGCAGCTTAAATAGGCAGACTGAAGCTTTCTTT
d_call: .; j_call: TRBJ1-2; clone_size: .; v_call: TRBV18; cdr3_aa: CASSTEANYGYTF; cdr3_nt: TGTGCCAGCTCGACAGAAGCTAACTATGGCTACACCTTC
d_call: TRBD1; j_call: TRBJ1-1; clone_size: .; v_call: TRBV18; cdr3_aa: CASYRDRFTFF; cdr3_nt: TGTGCCAGCTACCGGGACAGGTTTACTTTCTTT
d_call: .; j_call: TRBJ2-4; clone_size: .; v_call: TRBV12-5; cdr3_aa: CASGADRLNIQYF; cdr3_nt: TGTGCTAGTGGCGCCGACAGGCTAAACATTCAGTACTTC
d_call: .; j_call: TRBJ1-2; clone_size: few; v_call: TRBV2; cdr3_aa: CASSVKGNYGYTF; cdr3_nt: TGTGCCAGCAGTGTAAAGGGTAACTATGGCTACACCTTC
d_call: TRBD2; j_call: TRBJ2-7; clone_size: few; v_call: TRBV7-2; cdr3_aa: CASSPSRPAGEPYEQYF; cdr3_nt: TGTGCCAGCAGCCCTAGTCGACCGGCGGGGGAACCCTACGAGCAGTACTTC
d_call: .; j_call: TRBJ1-1; clone_size: .; v_call: TRBV7-9; cdr3_aa: CASSPNTGFTEAFF; cdr3_nt: TGTGCCAGCAGCCCTAATACAGGGTTCACTGAAGCTTTCTTT
d_call: TRBD1; j_call: TRBJ1-4; clone_size: few; v_call: TRBV7-2; cdr3_aa: CASSLGQGSEKLFF; cdr3_nt: TGTGCCAGCAGCTTAGGACAGGGGAGTGAAAAACTGTTTTTT
d_call: TRBD1; j_call: TRBJ1-4; clone_size: .; v_call: TRBV29-1; cdr3_aa: CSVEDGTGDEKLFF; cdr3_nt: TGCAGCGTTGAAGACGGGACAGGGGACGAAAAACTGTTTTTT
d_call: .; j_call: TRBJ2-3; clone_size: .; v_call: TRBV7-2; cdr3_aa: CASSLVGGSTDTQYF; cdr3_nt: TGTGCCAGCAGCTTAGTGGGCGGGTCTACAGATACGCAGTATTTT
d_call: .; j_call: TRBJ1-6; clone_size: .; v_call: TRBV7-9; cdr3_aa: CASSSDGLAPLHF; cdr3_nt: TGTGCCAGCAGCTCGGATGGTCTAGCACCCCTCCACTTT
d_call: .; j_call: TRBJ1-2; clone_size: once; v_call: TRBV5-8; cdr3_aa: CATQINYGYTF; cdr3_nt: TGTGCCACCCAAATTAATTATGGCTACACCTTC
d_call: TRBD1; j_call: TRBJ2-1; clone_size: .; v_call: TRBV30; cdr3_aa: CAWSKGAQGAIF; cdr3_nt: TGTGCCTGGAGTAAAGGGGCCCAGGGGGCGATCTTC
d_call: .; j_call: TRBJ2-1; clone_size: once; v_call: TRBV10-3; cdr3_aa: CATYGARNEQFF; cdr3_nt: TGTGCCACATACGGGGCCCGTAATGAGCAGTTCTTC
d_call: .; j_call: TRBJ2-5; clone_size: .; v_call: TRBV7-2; cdr3_aa: CASSGAGGGNWETQYF; cdr3_nt: TGTGCCAGCAGTGGGGCTGGGGGCGGGAATTGGGAGACCCAGTACTTC
d_call: .; j_call: TRBJ1-3; clone_size: once; v_call: TRBV27; cdr3_aa: CASSLSPGADTIYF; cdr3_nt: TGTGCCAGCAGTCTTTCTCCAGGGGCGGACACCATATATTTT
d_call: TRBD2; j_call: TRBJ2-1; clone_size: .; v_call: TRBV6-6; cdr3_aa: CASSWTSGGYNEQFF; cdr3_nt: TGTGCCAGCAGTTGGACTAGCGGGGGCTACAATGAGCAGTTCTTC
d_call: TRBD2; j_call: TRBJ2-7; clone_size: once; v_call: TRBV5-1; cdr3_aa: CASSEDGGGYEQYF; cdr3_nt: TGCGCCAGCAGCGAAGATGGCGGGGGTTACGAGCAGTACTTC
d_call: .; j_call: TRBJ2-3; clone_size: .; v_call: TRBV4-3; cdr3_aa: CASSRVLGTDTQYF; cdr3_nt: TGCGCCAGCAGCCGGGTCTTGGGCACAGATACGCAGTATTTT
d_call: TRBD1; j_call: TRBJ2-2; clone_size: .; v_call: TRBV7-9; cdr3_aa: CASSFTGDTGELFF; cdr3_nt: TGTGCCAGCAGCTTTACAGGGGATACCGGGGAGCTGTTTTTT
d_call: .; j_call: TRBJ2-7; clone_size: .; v_call: TRBV27; cdr3_aa: CASSLSSGPYEQYF; cdr3_nt: TGTGCCAGCAGTTTATCGAGCGGTCCCTACGAGCAGTACTTC
d_call: TRBD1; j_call: TRBJ1-2; clone_size: .; v_call: TRBV4-1; cdr3_aa: CASSQDPRGQGGYGYTF; cdr3_nt: TGCGCCAGCAGCCAAGACCCGCGGGGACAGGGCGGCTATGGCTACACCTTC
d_call: .; j_call: TRBJ2-3; clone_size: .; v_call: TRBV11-2; cdr3_aa: CASSGLTDTQYF; cdr3_nt: TGTGCCAGCAGCGGCCTGACTGATACGCAGTATTTT
d_call: .; j_call: TRBJ2-7; clone_size: .; v_call: TRBV28; cdr3_aa: CASSRDLQYF; cdr3_nt: TGTGCCAGCAGCCGGGACCTGCAGTACTTC
d_call: TRBD1; j_call: TRBJ2-1; clone_size: few; v_call: TRBV10-2; cdr3_aa: CASRGQGVSYNEQFF; cdr3_nt: TGCGCCAGCAGGGGACAGGGAGTATCGTATAATGAGCAGTTCTTC
d_call: .; j_call: TRBJ1-1; clone_size: .; v_call: TRBV30; cdr3_aa: CAWTTGMATEAFF; cdr3_nt: TGTGCCTGGACCACAGGGATGGCCACTGAAGCTTTCTTT
d_call: .; j_call: TRBJ1-3; clone_size: .; v_call: TRBV28; cdr3_aa: CAGHGGTSGNTIYF; cdr3_nt: TGTGCCGGGCACGGTGGGACCTCTGGAAACACCATATATTTT
d_call: .; j_call: TRBJ2-4; clone_size: .; v_call: TRBV7-2; cdr3_aa: CASSLVVGKSQQYF; cdr3_nt: TGTGCCAGCAGCTTAGTGGTCGGTAAAAGCCAACAGTACTTC
d_call: TRBD2; j_call: TRBJ2-7; clone_size: .; v_call: TRBV19; cdr3_aa: CASRPPGGSRQQYF; cdr3_nt: TGTGCCAGTAGACCCCCGGGAGGGTCCAGGCAGCAGTACTTC